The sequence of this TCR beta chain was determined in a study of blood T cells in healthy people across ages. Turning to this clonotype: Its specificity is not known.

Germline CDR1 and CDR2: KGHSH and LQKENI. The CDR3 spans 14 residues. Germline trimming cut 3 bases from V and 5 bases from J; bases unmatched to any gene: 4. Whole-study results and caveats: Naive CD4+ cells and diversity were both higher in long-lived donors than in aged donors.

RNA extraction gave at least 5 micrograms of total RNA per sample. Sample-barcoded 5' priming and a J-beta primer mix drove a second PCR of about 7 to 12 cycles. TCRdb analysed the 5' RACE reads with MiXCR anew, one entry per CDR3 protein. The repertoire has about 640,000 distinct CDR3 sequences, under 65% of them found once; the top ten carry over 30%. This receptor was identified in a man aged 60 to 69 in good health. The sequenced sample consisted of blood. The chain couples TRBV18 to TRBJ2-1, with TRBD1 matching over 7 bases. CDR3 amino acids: CASSPQGQDNEQFF. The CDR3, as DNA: TGTGCCAGCTCACCCCAAGGACAGGACAATGAGCAGTTCTTC.